The clone carrying this T cell receptor (beta chain) showed up just a few times. These data come from a study of regulatory T cells in long-lasting Graves disease. The ends lost 0 bases at V and 7 bases at J; junction bases unmatched: 7. The length of the CDR3 is 16 residues. Per the germline V gene, CDR1 is LGHDT and CDR2 is YNNKEL (reference sequence). For TCR beta, libraries came from iRepertoire HTBI primers and Arm-PCR of CDR3 regions. A single record per CDR3 protein comes from TCRdb applying MiXCR to the multiplex PCR reads. The sample comprises 300,000 to 450,000 distinct CDR3 sequences, about 14% of which are singletons, and roughly 20% rests with the top ten. Time point defined: newly diagnosed GD, antithyroid drugs for less than 3 months. The TCR library used RNA extracted from PBMCs.

V and J are TRBV3-1 and TRBJ2-1; 9 bases match TRBD1. The source material was peripheral blood mononuclear cells (PBMCs), sampled at new diagnosis, from a patient treated with antithyroid drugs. The sequence came from a female donor with Graves disease. DNA for the CDR3: TGTGCCAGCAGCCAAGATCAGGGGACAGGGTGGAATGAGCAGTTCTTC. This translates into CASSQDQGTGWNEQFF.